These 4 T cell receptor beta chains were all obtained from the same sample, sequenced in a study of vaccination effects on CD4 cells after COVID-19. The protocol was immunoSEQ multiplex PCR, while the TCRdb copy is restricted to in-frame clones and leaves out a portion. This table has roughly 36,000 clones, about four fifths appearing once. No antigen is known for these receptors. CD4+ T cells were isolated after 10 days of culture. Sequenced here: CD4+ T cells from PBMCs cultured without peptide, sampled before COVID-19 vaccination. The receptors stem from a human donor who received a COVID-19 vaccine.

CDR3 protein: CAISVKGGYGYTF. The CDR3 DNA reads as TGTGCCATCAGTGTTAAGGGAGGCTATGGCTACACCTTC. The chain joins TRBV10-3 to TRBJ1-2; D is unclear. Trimming took off 4 bases at V and 4 bases at J, with 10 bases between the two ends. This CDR3 has 13 residues. Germline assignment: CDR1 ENHRY and CDR2 SYGVKD.

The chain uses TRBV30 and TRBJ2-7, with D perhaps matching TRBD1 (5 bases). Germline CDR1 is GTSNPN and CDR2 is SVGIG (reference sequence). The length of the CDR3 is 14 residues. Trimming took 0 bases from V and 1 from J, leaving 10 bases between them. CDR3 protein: CAWSVRAGSYEQYF. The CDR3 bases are TGTGCCTGGAGTGTACGCGCAGGGTCCTACGAGCAGTACTTC.

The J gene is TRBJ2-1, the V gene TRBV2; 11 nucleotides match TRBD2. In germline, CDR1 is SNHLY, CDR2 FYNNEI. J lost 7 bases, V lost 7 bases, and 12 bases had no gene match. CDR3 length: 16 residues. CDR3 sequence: CASTRLAGTYRNEQFF. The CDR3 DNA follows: TGTGCCAGCACCCGACTAGCGGGAACGTATAGGAATGAGCAGTTCTTC.

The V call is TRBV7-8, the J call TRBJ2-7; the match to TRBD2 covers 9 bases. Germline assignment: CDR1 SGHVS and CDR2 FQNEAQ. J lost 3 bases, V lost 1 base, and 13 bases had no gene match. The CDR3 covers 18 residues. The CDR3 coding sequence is TGTGCCAGCAGCTTAGTCTCGACCTTAGCGGGAGTTTTCTACGAGCAGTACTTC. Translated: CASSLVSTLAGVFYEQYF.